The T cell receptor (beta chain) described here comes from a study of T cells in Graves' hyperthyroidism and ophthalmopathy. Diagnosis of hyperthyroidism was new in patients aged 18 to 65, and its duration was under 2 months. Diagnostic assessment was based on clinical symptoms, serum thyroxine and TRAb, thyroid ultrasound and orbital computed tomography. General study findings and limits: Ophthalmopathy was distinguished from stable hyperthyroidism by 13 V-J signatures. Also found in blood were most expanded thyroid clonotypes above 0.001.

Amplification of TCR beta CDR3 regions was performed using RNA transcripts as template. Carried out on the TCR CDR3, a first-round RT-PCR used the HTBI primer set. TCRdb independently ran MiXCR on the multiplex PCR reads; one entry per CDR3 protein. Of around 620,000 distinct CDR3 sequences listed, around 15% are singletons. This CDR3 has 16 residues. CDR1 and CDR2 (germline): SEHNR, FQNEAQ (reference sequence). Concerning this clonotype: The antigen is undetermined. It is likely a read error, because the conserved phenylalanine at the end of the CDR3 is missing.

The sample taken for sequencing was blood. The V gene is TRBV7-9, the J gene TRBJ1-4; D unclear. This clonotype originated in a woman under 40 with Graves' hyperthyroidism. The CDR3 nucleotides read TGTGCCAGCAGGGCCCAGGTCGGGCCGTGGAATGAAATACTGTTTCTT. Its protein product is CASRAQVGPWNEILFL.